Shown below are 23 T cell receptor beta chains from a single sample sequenced in a study of technical replicates of blood from several donors (dated by TCRdb to the late 2010s). Libraries were constructed by the immunoSEQ multiplex PCR assay. The table comes from immuneACCESS by way of TCRdb, which keeps in-frame sequences with V and J called. Part of the clones is missing from these tables; in studies checked, under half for an unresolved V gene and the rest for unknown reasons. This sample holds over 85,000 clones; roughly 95% were observed only once. The leading ten clones occupy approximately 0.37% of the sample. Sequencing input: T cells isolated from PBMCs. The receptor set was obtained from a human donor in good health.

This chain connects TRBV30 to TRBJ1-5; the D gene is possibly TRBD1 (6 bases). The germline V and J ends were trimmed by 1 base and 9 bases, with 13 bases remaining between them. Germline V CDR1 and CDR2: GTSNPN, SVGIG (reference sequence). The CDR3 spans 13 residues. The CDR3 DNA sequence: TGTGCCTGGAGTGCACAGGGTTCGGGGCCCCAGCATTTT. Translation: CAWSAQGSGPQHF.

CDR3 in amino acids: CASSLSGAEETQYF. CDR3 coding DNA: TGTGCCAGCAGCTTATCTGGGGCAGAAGAGACCCAGTACTTC. The chain joins TRBV7-9 to TRBJ2-5; a weak D match, TRBD1 (5 bases). V lost 2 bases, J lost 3 bases, and 10 bases lay in between. The germline CDR1 and CDR2 sequences are SEHNR and FQNEAQ (reference sequence). This CDR3 spans 14 amino acids.

V usage is TRBV2 and J usage is TRBJ2-5; 8 positions agree with TRBD2. The CDR3 spans 16 residues. CDR1 is SNHLY, CDR2 FYNNEI, per germline. The J segment lost 0 bases and the V segment lost 6 bases, leaving 9 bases of the junction unmatched. The CDR3 region has the DNA TGTGCCAGCAGGGATCGAGCGGGAGTTAACCAAGAGACCCAGTACTTC. As protein: CASRDRAGVNQETQYF.

This rearrangement joins TRBV7-9 to TRBJ2-7; perhaps TRBD1 as D (6 bases). CDR3 length: 13 residues. Trimming removed 1 base from V and 5 bases from J, with 9 bases in between. The V gene's germline CDR1 is SEHNR and CDR2 FQNEAQ (reference sequence). The CDR3 bases are TGTGCCAGCAGCTTAGGTAGGGGGAACGAGCAGTACTTC. The encoded protein is CASSLGRGNEQYF.

The V call is TRBV18, the J call TRBJ2-7; no clear D. The CDR3 has 12 amino acids. V was pared by 3 bases and J by 2 bases, with 5 bases between. The V gene's germline CDR1 is KGHSH and CDR2 LQKENI. The CDR3 bases are TGTGCCAGCTCACCCCCAACCTACGAGCAGTACTTC. It codes for CASSPPTYEQYF.

This clone has just one count. The rearrangement links TRBV4-2 to TRBJ2-1; no clear D gene. CDR3 length: 11 amino acids. Germline V gene lookup returns CDR1 LGHNA and CDR2 YNFKEQ. Trimming shortened V by 4 bases and J by 8 bases, and 6 bases separated the two germline ends. CDR3: CASSRTHEQFF. DNA of the CDR3: TGTGCCAGCAGCCGCACTCATGAGCAGTTCTTC.

The chain carries TRBV4-1 and TRBJ1-1; 7 nucleotides agree with TRBD1. CDR1 and CDR2 (germline): MGHRA, YSYEKL. V was clipped by 0 bases and J by 5 bases; unmatched bases: 6. This CDR3 has 15 amino acids. The CDR3 loop is CASSQDPGRGTEAFF. CDR3 in DNA: TGCGCCAGCAGCCAAGATCCGGGCAGGGGGACTGAAGCTTTCTTT.

The chain is built from TRBV27 and TRBJ1-2, with 11 bases identical to TRBD1. V trimming: 4 bases; J trimming: 4 bases; junction bases outside the gene matches: 5. Germline CDR1 and CDR2: MNHEY and SMNVEV (reference sequence). The CDR3 extends over 15 amino acids. CDR3 DNA: TGTGCCAGCAGTTCCGGGACAGGGGGTGGCTATGGCTACACCTTC. Amino acids: CASSSGTGGGYGYTF.

The chain links TRBV30 to TRBJ1-4, with D perhaps matching TRBD1 (6 bases). The CDR3 has 16 residues. Germline V gives CDR1 GTSNPN, CDR2 SVGIG (reference sequence). Trimming stripped 1 base from V and 8 bases from J, with 20 bases between. DNA for the CDR3: TGTGCCTGGAGTGGTCCGTCAACGGGGACACGGGAAAAACTGTTTTTT. The encoded protein is CAWSGPSTGTREKLFF. The entire variable domain, with the rest obtained from reference TRBV30 and TRBJ1-4, is as follows: SQTIHQWPATLVQPVGSPLSLECTVEGTSNPNLYWYRQAAGRGLQLLFYSVGIGQISSEVPQNLSASRPQDRQFILSSKKLLLSDSGFYLCAWSGPSTGTREKLFFGSGTQLSVL.

The V call is TRBV7-3, the J call TRBJ2-1, with 9 bases that match TRBD2. Germline CDR1 and CDR2: SGHTA and FQGTGA. This CDR3 is 15 amino acids long. Trimming at V came to 5 bases and at J to 7 bases, leaving 9 bases not matched to a gene. CDR3 region: CASSPGVAGVNEQFF. The CDR3 DNA reads TGTGCCAGCAGCCCAGGAGTAGCGGGAGTGAATGAGCAGTTCTTC.

The chain has TRBV6-5 and TRBJ1-4; D remains ambiguous. Deletions cut 4 bases from V and 12 bases from J, with 12 bases between. CDR1 MNHEY and CDR2 SVGAGI come from the germline V gene. The length of the CDR3 is 12 residues. CDR3 in amino acids: CASSSSNSELFF. The CDR3 coding sequence is TGTGCCAGCAGTTCCTCAAATTCGGAACTGTTTTTT.

The chain links TRBV4-3 to TRBJ1-1, with a tentative D call TRBD1 (5 bases). V lost 5 bases, J lost 1 base, and 11 bases lay in between. This CDR3 spans 14 amino acids. The V gene's germline CDR1 is LGHNA and CDR2 YSLEER. CDR3 protein: CASSAWGENTEAFF. As DNA, the CDR3 is TGCGCCAGCAGCGCATGGGGGGAGAACACTGAAGCTTTCTTT.

The chain links TRBV6-1 to TRBJ2-3, with 10 bases lining up with TRBD2. This CDR3 is 16 amino acids long. Trimming cost V 3 bases and J 3 bases; bases outside gene matches: 6. The germline CDR1 and CDR2 sequences are MNHNS and SASEGT. The CDR3 sequence is CASSEYSGRMTDTQYF. Here the CDR3 DNA reads TGTGCCAGCAGTGAGTATAGCGGGAGGATGACAGATACGCAGTATTTT.

The chain combines TRBV6-5 with TRBJ1-3; 10 bases map to TRBD1. Unmatched junction bases numbered 4, after V lost 0 bases and J lost 5 bases. From germline, CDR1 is MNHEY and CDR2 SVGAGI. CDR3 length equals 16 residues. The CDR3: CASSYSTGQGRNTIYF. The CDR3 DNA follows: TGTGCCAGCAGTTACTCTACGGGACAGGGGCGAAACACCATATATTTT.

The gene calls are TRBV7-9 and TRBJ2-7; D gene uncertain. V dropped 2 bases and J dropped 3 bases, with 11 bases sitting between them. CDR3 length equals 14 residues. Germline values: CDR1 SEHNR, CDR2 FQNEAQ (reference sequence). CDR3: CASSLQESRYEQYF. Here the CDR3 DNA reads TGTGCCAGCAGCTTACAAGAGTCCCGCTACGAGCAGTACTTC.

The CDR3 nucleotides read TGTGCCAGCAGGTTGACAGGTCTTCGGGAGCAGTTCTTC. This translates into CASRLTGLREQFF. This chain uses TRBV27 with TRBJ2-1, with D possibly TRBD1 on 6 matching bases. The CDR3 is 13 amino acids. Germline V lookup: CDR1 MNHEY, CDR2 SMNVEV (reference sequence). Trimming pared 6 bases from V and 10 bases from J, leaving 16 bases between.

The chain combines TRBV7-9 with TRBJ2-3, with 8 bases aligning to TRBD2. The CDR3 sequence is 15 residues long. CDR1 is SEHNR, CDR2 FQNEAQ, per germline (reference sequence). V lost 11 bases, J lost 5 bases, and 15 bases stayed unmatched. As DNA, the CDR3 is TGTGCCTTATCACTACCCCGGGAGGGCCTAGATACGCAGTATTTT. Amino acid sequence: CALSLPREGLDTQYF.

The CDR3 loop is CASSPTNAGQTYEQYF. CDR3 DNA sequence: TGTGCCAGCAGCCCTACCAATGCGGGCCAAACCTACGAGCAGTACTTC. The V and J genes are TRBV7-8 and TRBJ2-7; the D gene is possibly TRBD2 (5 bases). The CDR3 length is 16 residues. The V gene lost 5 bases and the J gene lost 2 bases, with 19 bases spanning the gap. CDR1 and CDR2 (germline): SGHVS, FQNEAQ.

The V gene is TRBV28, the J gene TRBJ1-2; 7 nucleotides match TRBD1. The V gene's germline CDR1 is MDHEN and CDR2 SYDVKM. With 5 bases clipped from V and 6 bases from J, the junction kept 24 bases outside the gene matches. The CDR3 is 19 residues long. The CDR3 spells CASSLIIGKDRYLGNGYTF. CDR3 coding DNA: TGTGCCAGCAGTCTAATTATTGGGAAGGACAGGTACTTAGGGAATGGCTACACCTTC.

This clone was seen only once. The genes are TRBV7-2 and TRBJ2-5; tentatively, D is TRBD2 (6 bases). V lost 5 bases and J 2 bases, leaving 9 bases between the germline ends. The CDR3 consists of 13 residues. Germline lookup yields CDR1 SGHTA and CDR2 FQGNSA. CDR3 sequence (DNA): TGTGCCAGCAGCGGGACTCGGCAAGAGACCCAGTACTTC. It is translated as CASSGTRQETQYF.

The V and J genes are TRBV6-8 and TRBJ2-7, with 8 bases that match TRBD2. With 0 bases clipped from V and 7 bases from J, the junction kept 11 bases outside the gene matches. This CDR3 is 16 amino acids long. Per the germline V gene, CDR1 is MNHGY and CDR2 is SAAAGT. CDR3 sequence reads: CASSYSVAGRGGEQYF. CDR3 nucleotides: TGTGCCAGCAGTTACTCTGTAGCGGGGAGGGGGGGTGAGCAGTACTTC.

The chain couples TRBV6-1 to TRBJ1-5; TRBD1 matches at 7 bases. The CDR3 has 15 amino acids. With 6 bases clipped from V and 2 bases from J, the junction kept 7 bases outside the gene matches. Looked up from germline, CDR1 is MNHNS and CDR2 is SASEGT. For the CDR3, the DNA is TGTGCCAGCAGGCCTAGACAGGGCGGCAATCAGCCCCAGCATTTT. Amino acid sequence: CASRPRQGGNQPQHF.

The V and J genes are TRBV19 and TRBJ2-2, with unresolved D. The CDR3 contains 14 residues. Trimming pared 2 bases from V and 0 bases from J, leaving 4 bases between. From germline, CDR1 is LNHDA and CDR2 SQIVND (reference sequence). CDR3: CASSIRANTGELFF. The CDR3 bases are TGTGCCAGTAGTATAAGAGCGAACACCGGGGAGCTGTTTTTT.